A single sample gave rise to the 7 T cell receptor beta chains below, sequenced in a study of blood T cell repertoires in COVID-19. Clones were sequenced by immunoSEQ multiplex PCR, and TCRdb holds only the in-frame ones, with some missing. The sample has roughly 400,000 clones; 90% to 95% are singletons. Source material: PBMCs or T cells enriched from blood (not recorded which). The receptor source for this set is a woman aged 40 to 49 who had been exposed to COVID-19.

This chain joins TRBV3-1 (or the pseudogene TRBV3-2) and TRBJ2-5; D might be TRBD1 (5 bases). Germline assignment: CDR1 LGHDT and CDR2 YNNKEL (reference sequence). This CDR3 is built from 15 residues. The V gene lost 7 bases and the J gene lost 6 bases, with 21 bases spanning the gap. CDR3 sequence (DNA): TGTGCCAGCACCCACTTATTAAGGGGCGTGAAGACCCAGTACTTC. Translation: CASTHLLRGVKTQYF.

A few counts support this clone. The chain employs TRBV10-1 and TRBJ2-1, with TRBD2 identical over 9 bases. The junction had 4 bases not matched to a gene; V was cut back by 4 bases and J by 6 bases. The length of the CDR3 is 14 residues. CDR1 WNHNN and CDR2 SYGVQD come from the germline V gene (reference sequence). CDR3 coding DNA: TGCGCCAGCAGTGCTAGCGGGATAGGCAATGAGCAGTTCTTC. Its translation: CASSASGIGNEQFF.

The gene calls are TRBV14 and TRBJ2-7; D uncertain. The V gene lost 1 base and the J gene lost 4 bases, with 2 bases spanning the gap. CDR3 length: 11 residues. Germline V gene data show CDR1 as SGHDN and CDR2 as FVKESK. DNA of the CDR3: TGTGCCAGCAGCCAAGCTTACGAGCAGTACTTC. Encoded protein: CASSQAYEQYF. Full variable domain (rest looked up from reference TRBV14 and TRBJ2-7): EAGVTQFPSHSVIEKGQTVTLRCDPISGHDNLYWYRRVMGKEIKFLLHFVKESKQDESGMPNNRFLAERTGGTYSTLKVQPAELEDSGVYFCASSQAYEQYFGPGTRLTVT.

The chain recombines TRBV18 with TRBJ1-1; the D gene is possibly TRBD1 (5 bases). V was cut by 5 bases and J by 5 bases, with 18 bases left in between. Germline values: CDR1 KGHSH, CDR2 LQKENI. The length of the CDR3 is 15 residues. CDR3 coding DNA: TGTGCCAGCTCATTGAACAGGAAAAAAGAAACTGAAGCTTTCTTT. Residues: CASSLNRKKETEAFF.

The V call is TRBV7-3, the J call TRBJ2-5; D is ambiguous. V was pared by 1 base and J by 2 bases, with 14 bases between. The germline V gene has CDR1 SGHTA and CDR2 FQGTGA. CDR3 length: 16 amino acids. CDR3 nucleotide sequence: TGTGCCAGCAGCTTAATAGATCGTCAGCGTCAAGAGACCCAGTACTTC. Amino acids: CASSLIDRQRQETQYF.

The V gene is TRBV20-1, the J gene TRBJ1-1; the D is unclear. The CDR3 loop spans 10 amino acids. The germline V gene has CDR1 DFQATT and CDR2 SNEGSKA (reference sequence). The germline V and J ends were trimmed by 1 base and 10 bases, with 7 bases remaining between them. The CDR3 DNA follows: TGCAGTGCTAGAGTGGGGAGAGCTTTCTTT. Its translation: CSARVGRAFF.

The chain carries TRBV3-1 (or the pseudogene TRBV3-2) and TRBJ2-2, with D possibly TRBD1 on 5 matching bases. The CDR3 extends over 14 amino acids. CDR1 is LGHDT and CDR2 is YNNKEL in the germline V gene (reference sequence). V gave up 1 base and J gave up 6 bases, with 9 bases separating them. CDR3 region: CASSQGGAPGELFF. CDR3 DNA sequence: TGTGCCAGCAGCCAAGGTGGGGCCCCCGGGGAGCTGTTTTTT.